The 25 T cell receptor beta chains presented below share a single source sample, sequenced in a study of blood T cell repertoires in COVID-19. TCRdb's table, derived via immunoSEQ multiplex PCR, lists solely in-frame clones and lacks some. The sample has under 35,000 clones; roughly nine tenths are singletons. The sample consisted of peripheral blood. These receptors were collected from a human donor in a cohort sampled during active COVID-19.

The table lists this clone with a count of one. The genes are TRBV6-1 and TRBJ2-3; D remains unclear. The CDR3 has 15 residues. The V end was cut by 0 bases, the J end by 0 bases, with 7 bases between. Germline V CDR1 and CDR2: MNHNS, SASEGT. This CDR3 is CASSEASSSTDTQYF. CDR3 nucleotides: TGTGCCAGCAGTGAAGCCAGTTCTAGCACAGATACGCAGTATTTT.

The V gene is TRBV7-2, the J gene TRBJ1-4; 8 bases fit TRBD1. The CDR3 has 14 residues. V dropped 5 bases and J dropped 4; count of bases not matched to a gene: 3. Per germline, CDR1 SGHTA and CDR2 FQGNSA. The CDR3 DNA is TGTGCCAGCAGCAGGACAGGGATTAATGAAAAACTGTTTTTT. Amino acid sequence: CASSRTGINEKLFF. The full variable domain, rest sourced from reference TRBV7-2 and TRBJ1-4, is GAGVSQSPSNKVTEKGKDVELRCDPISGHTALYWYRQSLGQGLEFLIYFQGNSAPDKSGLPSDRFSAERTGGSVSTLTIQRTQQEDSAVYLCASSRTGINEKLFFGSGTQLSVL.

The chain links TRBV5-1 to TRBJ1-2; D is unresolved. The CDR3 is 12 amino acids. Trimming shortened V by 0 bases and J by 10 bases, and 10 bases separated the two germline ends. Looked up from germline, CDR1 is SGHRS and CDR2 is YFSETQ. The CDR3 sequence is CASSLALDDYTF. For the CDR3, the DNA is TGCGCCAGCAGCTTGGCTCTAGATGACTACACCTTC. The variable domain in full, with the rest retrieved from reference TRBV5-1 and TRBJ1-2, is KAGVTQTPRYLIKTRGQQVTLSCSPISGHRSVSWYQQTPGQGLQFLFEYFSETQRNKGNFPGRFSGRQFSNSRSEMNVSTLELGDSALYLCASSLALDDYTFGSGTRLTVV.

CDR3 DNA sequence: TGTGCCAGCTCACCGCGTCAGGGGGCGGACACTGAAGCTTTCTTT. It codes for CASSPRQGADTEAFF. The chain joins TRBV18 to TRBJ1-1; 8 bases agree with TRBD1. Losses at the gene ends were 3 bases for V and 3 bases for J; bases not matched to a gene: 6. CDR1 and CDR2 (germline): KGHSH, LQKENI. The CDR3 extends over 15 amino acids.

Only one count was recorded for this clone. The gene calls are TRBV19 and TRBJ1-4; D is perhaps TRBD1 (6 bases). Germline V lookup: CDR1 LNHDA, CDR2 SQIVND (reference sequence). CDR3 size: 12 residues. With 3 bases removed from V and 12 bases from J, the gap between germline ends came to 11 bases. In DNA form, the CDR3 reads TGTGCCAGTAGTATTCCGGGACACCAACTGTTTTTT. Amino acids: CASSIPGHQLFF.

The CDR3 nucleotides read TGTGCCAGTAGTCCTCTCTGGACAGGGAACACTGAAGCTTTCTTT. Translated, it gives CASSPLWTGNTEAFF. This chain uses TRBV19 with TRBJ1-1; 7 bases align to TRBD1. V trimming: 5 bases; J trimming: 1 base; junction bases outside the gene matches: 7. Germline V gene data show CDR1 as LNHDA and CDR2 as SQIVND (reference sequence). The CDR3 contains 15 residues. Supplemented by reference TRBV19 and TRBJ1-1, the full variable domain reads DGGITQSPKYLFRKEGQNVTLSCEQNLNHDAMYWYRQDPGQGLRLIYYSQIVNDFQKGDIAEGYSVSREKKESFPLTVTSAQKNPTAFYLCASSPLWTGNTEAFFGQGTRLTVV.

V gene TRBV7-2 combines with J gene TRBJ2-2, with D tentatively TRBD1 (6 bases). The CDR3 runs to 14 residues. In germline, CDR1 is SGHTA, CDR2 FQGNSA. Trimming took 2 bases from V and 5 from J, leaving 9 bases between them. The CDR3 DNA sequence: TGTGCCAGCAGCTTACATCAGGGGACCGGGGAGCTGTTTTTT. This sequence encodes CASSLHQGTGELFF.

The genes are TRBV4-2 and TRBJ2-7; possible D gene TRBD2, 5 bases. The germline V gene encodes CDR1 LGHNA and CDR2 YNFKEQ. This CDR3 spans 14 amino acids. V lost 1 base and J 5 bases, leaving 12 bases between the germline ends. The CDR3, as DNA: TGTGCCAGCAGCCAAGCCCCTAGGAGGCACGAGCAGTACGTC. It specifies CASSQAPRRHEQYV.

This clone was recorded once. The gene calls are TRBV24-1 and TRBJ2-1, with 11 nucleotides matching TRBD2. V lost 3 bases and J lost 9; bases outside the gene matches: 3. CDR3 length: 14 residues. Germline CDR1 is KGHDR and CDR2 is SFDVKD. This CDR3 reads CATSDTSGSGEQFF. In DNA form, the CDR3 reads TGTGCCACCAGTGATACTAGCGGGAGTGGTGAGCAGTTCTTC.

The chain combines TRBV6-5 with TRBJ1-3; D is possibly TRBD1 (6 bases). V lost 1 base and J 0 bases, leaving 10 bases between the germline ends. There are 16 residues in the CDR3. Germline CDR1 is MNHEY and CDR2 is SVGAGI. DNA of the CDR3: TGTGCCAGCAGTTACTTCTTAGGGGGCTCTGGAAACACCATATATTTT. It translates to CASSYFLGGSGNTIYF.

This chain links TRBV12-3 or TRBV12-4 with TRBJ1-6, with 9 bases identical to TRBD1. The CDR3 loop spans 13 amino acids. The trim removed 6 bases at V and 9 bases at J, leaving 3 bases unmatched. CDR3 residues: CASRDRGGSPLHF. CDR3 nucleotides: TGTGCCAGCAGGGACAGGGGAGGTTCACCCCTCCACTTT.

Only one count was recorded for this clone. V gene TRBV4-1 combines with J gene TRBJ1-6; D call uncertain. This CDR3 comprises 15 residues. Deletions cut 1 base from V and 7 bases from J, with 11 bases between. In germline, CDR1 is MGHRA, CDR2 YSYEKL. CDR3 nucleotide sequence: TGCGCCAGCAGCCAAGTTTACAGCATAAATTCACCCCTCCACTTT. Its translation: CASSQVYSINSPLHF.

The V call is TRBV6-6, the J call TRBJ1-5; D ambiguous. Germline lookup yields CDR1 MNHNY and CDR2 SVGAGI (reference sequence). This CDR3 has 14 amino acids. V lost 0 bases to trimming and J lost 4 bases, with 7 bases between them. The CDR3 sequence: CASSYSEQNQPQHF. CDR3 DNA sequence: TGTGCCAGCAGTTACTCGGAGCAGAATCAGCCCCAGCATTTT.

The chain joins TRBV5-6 to TRBJ2-3; TRBD2 aligns across 11 bases. J was trimmed by 0 bases and V by 4 bases; bases with no gene match: 10. Germline V lookup: CDR1 SGHDT, CDR2 YYEEEE. The length of the CDR3 is 18 residues. The CDR3 loop is CASSPLAGAYLSTDTQYF. As DNA, the CDR3 is TGTGCCAGCAGCCCACTAGCGGGGGCGTATCTTAGCACAGATACGCAGTATTTT. Combining the CDR3 with reference TRBV5-6 and TRBJ2-3 gives the whole variable domain DAGVTQSPTHLIKTRGQQVTLRCSPKSGHDTVSWYQQALGQGPQFIFQYYEEEERQRGNFPDRFSGHQFPNYSSELNVNALLLGDSALYLCASSPLAGAYLSTDTQYFGPGTRLTVL.

The rearrangement uses TRBV11-3 and TRBJ1-1; tentatively, D is TRBD1 (6 bases). The germline V gene has CDR1 SGHNT and CDR2 YENEEA. The CDR3 consists of 13 residues. V was pared by 5 bases and J by 6 bases, with 13 bases between. CDR3 region: CASSLTKGAEAFF. In DNA, the CDR3 is TGTGCCAGCAGCCTCACCAAGGGGGCTGAAGCTTTCTTT.

The chain recombines TRBV7-2 with TRBJ2-3; 9 nucleotides line up with TRBD1. CDR1 SGHTA and CDR2 FQGNSA come from the germline V gene. Losses at the gene ends were 0 bases for V and 5 bases for J; bases not matched to a gene: 6. There are 16 residues in the CDR3. The CDR3 DNA sequence: TGTGCCAGCAGCTTAGCGGGGGGACAGGGTATAGATACGCAGTATTTT. Amino acid sequence: CASSLAGGQGIDTQYF. The complete variable domain, with remaining parts taken from reference TRBV7-2 and TRBJ2-3, reads GAGVSQSPSNKVTEKGKDVELRCDPISGHTALYWYRQSLGQGLEFLIYFQGNSAPDKSGLPSDRFSAERTGGSVSTLTIQRTQQEDSAVYLCASSLAGGQGIDTQYFGPGTRLTVL.

As DNA, the CDR3 is TGTGCCAGCAGCTTTAGTGCTAGCGGCACTAATGAGCAGTTCTTC. This sequence encodes CASSFSASGTNEQFF. The J gene is TRBJ2-1, the V gene TRBV7-2; the match to TRBD2 covers 7 bases. Germline V CDR1 and CDR2: SGHTA, FQGNSA. The V gene end was trimmed by 3 bases and the J gene end by 7 bases; junction bases not matched to a gene: 9. CDR3 length: 15 residues.

This clone has only a few counts. V and J are TRBV4-1 and TRBJ1-1; TRBD1 aligns across 9 bases. The CDR3 has 18 amino acids. V gave up 0 bases and J gave up 5 bases; unmatched junction bases: 13. From germline, CDR1 is MGHRA and CDR2 YSYEKL. The CDR3 region is CASSQETFEGQGFTEAFF. In DNA form, the CDR3 reads TGCGCCAGCAGCCAAGAGACATTCGAGGGACAGGGATTTACTGAAGCTTTCTTT.

This clone was counted once. The chain uses TRBV30 and TRBJ1-1; D is possibly TRBD1 (6 bases). Germline-derived CDR1 and CDR2 are GTSNPN and SVGIG (reference sequence). CDR3 length: 13 residues. Trimming left V 8 bases short and J 6 bases short, with 19 bases between. The CDR3 reads CASLSGRGSEAFF. CDR3 coding DNA: TGTGCCAGTCTGTCAGGCAGGGGCTCTGAAGCTTTCTTT.

The CDR3 DNA sequence: TGTGCCAGCAGCCCGACGTCGTTGCCGGGGGGGAGTTCACCCCTCCACTTT. This sequence encodes CASSPTSLPGGSSPLHF. The rearrangement joins TRBV9 to TRBJ1-6; weak D call: TRBD1 (5 bases). The CDR3 has 17 residues. The V gene's germline CDR1 is SGDLS and CDR2 YYNGEE. V shed 4 bases and J shed 9 bases, with 23 bases lying between them.

The chain uses TRBV28 and TRBJ2-1, with D perhaps matching TRBD1 (5 bases). CDR3 length equals 14 residues. Germline CDR1 and CDR2: MDHEN and SYDVKM. Trimming shortened V by 5 bases and J by 13 bases, and 21 bases separated the two germline ends. The DNA for the CDR3 is TGTGCCAGCAGTCCTCCCCTGATCCGACAGAAACAGTTCTTC. Its protein product is CASSPPLIRQKQFF.

V is TRBV28 and J is TRBJ1-2, with D tentatively TRBD1 (5 bases). The CDR3 runs 17 residues. Germline CDR1 MDHEN, CDR2 SYDVKM. Trimming removed 3 bases from V and 8 bases from J, with 25 bases in between. Here the CDR3 reads CASSLLSNYWGDRGYTF. In DNA form, the CDR3 reads TGTGCCAGCAGTTTGCTTTCGAACTACTGGGGTGACAGAGGCTACACCTTC.

This chain links TRBV11-3 with TRBJ2-1; 11 nucleotides align to TRBD2. J lost 7 bases, V lost 5 bases, and 1 base had no gene match. The CDR3 runs 13 residues. CDR1 and CDR2 from the germline V gene are SGHNT and YENEEA. This CDR3 reads CASSRLAGNEQFF. The CDR3 bases are TGTGCCAGCAGCCGACTAGCGGGGAATGAGCAGTTCTTC.

The rearrangement joins TRBV5-1 to TRBJ2-3, with unresolved D. Trimming removed 4 bases at V and 2 bases at J, with 5 bases between. The CDR3 length is 12 residues. CDR1 and CDR2 (germline): SGHRS, YFSETQ. The CDR3 bases are TGCGCCAGCAGCCCGGTCACAGATACGCAGTATTTT. Its protein product is CASSPVTDTQYF.

The rearrangement uses TRBV7-2 and TRBJ2-5; no definite D call. The CDR3 loop spans 12 amino acids. V lost 3 bases to trimming and J lost 5 bases, with 7 bases between them. The germline V gene encodes CDR1 SGHTA and CDR2 FQGNSA. In DNA, the CDR3 is TGTGCCAGCAGCTTGGGCCTGGAGACCCAGTACTTC. Its protein product is CASSLGLETQYF.